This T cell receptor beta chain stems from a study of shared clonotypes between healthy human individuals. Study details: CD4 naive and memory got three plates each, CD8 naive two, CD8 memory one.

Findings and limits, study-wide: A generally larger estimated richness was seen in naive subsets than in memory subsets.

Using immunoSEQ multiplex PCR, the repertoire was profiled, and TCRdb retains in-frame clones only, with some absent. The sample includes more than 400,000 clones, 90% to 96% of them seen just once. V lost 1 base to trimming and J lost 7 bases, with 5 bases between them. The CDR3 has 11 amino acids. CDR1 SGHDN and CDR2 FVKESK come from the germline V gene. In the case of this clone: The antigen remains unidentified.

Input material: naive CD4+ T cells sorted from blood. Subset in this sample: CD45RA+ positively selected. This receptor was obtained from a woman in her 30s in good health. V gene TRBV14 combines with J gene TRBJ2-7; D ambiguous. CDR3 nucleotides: TGTGCCAGCAGCCAAGCGAGGGAGCAGTACTTC. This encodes CASSQAREQYF.